This entry concerns a single T cell receptor (beta chain). This sample was included in a study of blood T cell repertoires in COVID-19. At the level of the study: Researchers got acute and convalescent COVID-19 samples from the United States, Italy and Spain. T cells, B-cell-depleted T cells, or PBMCs supplied cDNA or gDNA.

Trimming took 4 bases from V and 5 from J, leaving 23 bases between them. Germline CDR1 LNHDA, CDR2 SQIVND (reference sequence). There are 17 residues in the CDR3. Study processing details: Reference gene primer amplification in the assay estimated nucleated cell counts. TCRdb keeps only in-frame clones here, not all; method: immunoSEQ multiplex PCR. The V and J calls and clone size come from that table; D and trimming were worked out from the DNA. The table shows approximately 270,000 clones, with just over 85% occurring only once. This sequence originates from a man older than 75 with acute or convalescent COVID-19. The chain employs TRBV19 and TRBJ1-1, with D perhaps matching TRBD1 (6 bases). The source material was peripheral blood. The CDR3 nucleotides read TGTGCCAGTAGTACTGCCGGGGGGGGGCACCCTGGGACTGAAGCTTTCTTT. Translation: CASSTAGGGHPGTEAFF.